This T cell receptor beta chain was sequenced during a study of CD8+CD57+ T cells in acquired aplastic anemia (dated by TCRdb to the late 2010s). Context from the whole study: Extracted DNA from sorted CD4+ and CD8+ cells averaged around 3.5 ug, ranging from about 0.17 to 27.4 ug. Mean read counts for healthy donor samples were 8.5 million to 10.8 million for CD4+ cells and around 11 million for CD8+ cells.

TCR repertoires of sorted CD4+ and CD8+ blood T cells from severe aplastic anemia patients and healthy subjects were deep-sequenced in the study. Ficoll-Paque density gradient centrifugation was used to isolate peripheral blood mononuclear cells. Before DNA was extracted, CD4+ and CD8+ T cells were sorted using either FACS or magnetic beads. On the study overall, not on this receptor specifically: Over 25 CD8+ CDR3 sequences were found in both patients and controls but appeared to be highly expressed in patients and within the immunodominant clones of the patients. No significant difference in CD8+ Simpson's diversity was found between patients and healthy controls (P=0.060).

Profiling of TCR beta VDJ combinations and CDR3 sequences used genomic DNA as the template. An Illumina HiSeq 2000 was the platform used for TCR repertoire sequencing. The authors processed their data as follows. TRBV/TRBJ rearrangement plots, CDR3 size and DJ length profiles, and Simpson's diversity index were used to evaluate the repertoires. The immunodominant clone was defined as the most abundant DNA sequence in deep sequencing data. CDR3 amino acid sequences were checked for sharing between subjects and were compared against published repertoires and the VDJdb database. TCRdb handled the public reads itself, with Q25 trimming in fastp and clone calling in MiXCR, and kept productive beta chains. Each record represents a unique CDR3 protein, reported with the most common genes and DNA among its rows. These V and J calls are TCRdb output, not the study's own analysis. Present in this sample are about 420,000 distinct CDR3 sequences, roughly 64% of which were seen just once. The top ten clonotypes cover under 5% of the sample.

In regard to this clonotype: Its cognate antigen has yet to be identified. No much larger clone exists at a distance of one base, and base qualities are not known.

CDR1 SGHTA and CDR2 FQGNSA are derived from the germline V gene. The cysteine opens and the phenylalanine closes a CDR3 of 15 amino acids. The retained sequence is limited to the CDR3, 45 bases, with the frame set at the first base. Cut back by 6 bases and 3 bases, the V and J ends lie 14 bases apart. Sequenced input: sorted CD4+, CD8+, or CD8+CD57+ T cells (not recorded which) from PBMCs. This clonotype originated in a human donor in good health, serving as a control. This receptor chain uses TRBV7-2 and TRBJ2-2, with TRBD2 tentatively as D gene (6 bases match). The CDR3 reads CASSLGEDYTGELFF. The DNA sequence is given as TGTGCCAGCAGTCTTGGGGAGGACTACACCGGGGAGCTGTTTTTT. The reference TRBV7-2 and TRBJ2-2 proteins fill in what lies around the CDR3, so the full variable domain reads GAGVSQSPSNKVTEKGKDVELRCDPISGHTALYWYRQSLGQGLEFLIYFQGNSAPDKSGLPSDRFSAERTGGSVSTLTIQRTQQEDSAVYLCASSLGEDYTGELFFGEGSRLTVL.